Each of the 20 T cell receptor beta chains below was sequenced from the same sample in a study of blood T cell repertoires in COVID-19. Here immunoSEQ multiplex PCR was the method, and the copy in TCRdb shows in-frame clones only, minus some. The sample lists about 70,000 clones, around nine tenths occurring once. Material for sequencing was peripheral blood. Receptors were obtained from a woman under 30 with acute or convalescent COVID-19.

J is TRBJ1-5 and V is TRBV12-3 or TRBV12-4; 8 bases agree with TRBD1. V gave up 6 bases and J gave up 7 bases; unmatched junction bases: 5. The CDR3 has 13 amino acids. The CDR3, as DNA: TGTGCCAGCAGCCTGGACAGGGCGCAGCCCCAGCATTTT. Translated: CASSLDRAQPQHF.

The rearrangement uses TRBV19 and TRBJ1-5; D gene uncertain. V lost 5 bases and J lost 4, with 9 bases in between. Germline CDR1 LNHDA, CDR2 SQIVND (reference sequence). The CDR3 consists of 13 residues. The CDR3 DNA reads TGTGCCAGTAGTTGGCAGATTAATCAGCCCCAGCATTTT. Translating it yields CASSWQINQPQHF. Using reference TRBV19 and TRBJ1-5 for the parts outside the CDR3, the full variable domain is DGGITQSPKYLFRKEGQNVTLSCEQNLNHDAMYWYRQDPGQGLRLIYYSQIVNDFQKGDIAEGYSVSREKKESFPLTVTSAQKNPTAFYLCASSWQINQPQHFGDGTRLSIL.

This clone was recorded once. The J gene is TRBJ1-5, the V gene TRBV19; 8 nucleotides match TRBD1. With 5 bases clipped from V and 5 bases from J, the junction kept 8 bases outside the gene matches. CDR3 length: 15 residues. Looked up from germline, CDR1 is LNHDA and CDR2 is SQIVND (reference sequence). The CDR3 DNA is TGTGCCAGTAGTGACACAGGGGGGATACATCAGCCCCAGCATTTT. Protein: CASSDTGGIHQPQHF.

The rearrangement joins TRBV7-9 to TRBJ1-6; 9 bases fit TRBD1. The CDR3 length is 13 residues. V lost 4 bases and J lost 9; bases outside the gene matches: 1. Germline CDR1 is SEHNR and CDR2 is FQNEAQ (reference sequence). The CDR3 region is CASSSDRGSPLHF. For the CDR3, the DNA is TGTGCCAGCAGCTCGGACAGGGGTTCACCCCTCCACTTT.

Here the CDR3 DNA reads TGTGCCAGCAGTGATTCAGGCTACTACGAGCAGTACTTC. Amino acids: CASSDSGYYEQYF. The V gene is TRBV25-1, the J gene TRBJ2-7; D not resolved. The germline V gene encodes CDR1 MGHDK and CDR2 SYGVNS. V was clipped by 3 bases and J by 3 bases, with 9 bases between them. CDR3 size: 13 residues.

The genes are TRBV29-1 and TRBJ2-7; D might be TRBD1 (6 bases). Trimming removed 4 bases from V and 2 bases from J, with 12 bases in between. CDR3 length equals 13 residues. Germline V gene data show CDR1 as SQVTM and CDR2 as ANQGSEA. The chain's CDR3 is CSVARDKAYEQYF. CDR3 bases: TGCAGCGTTGCCCGGGACAAAGCCTACGAGCAGTACTTC.

The chain recombines TRBV28 with TRBJ2-7; tentative D call: TRBD1 (5 bases). V lost 6 bases, J lost 2 bases, and 11 bases lay in between. CDR3 size: 13 residues. CDR1 is MDHEN and CDR2 is SYDVKM in the germline V gene. CDR3 protein: CASRMTDTYEQYF. CDR3 DNA: TGTGCCAGCAGGATGACAGATACCTACGAGCAGTACTTC.

This sequence joins TRBV7-9 and TRBJ1-4; D might be TRBD1 (5 bases). Per germline, CDR1 SEHNR and CDR2 FQNEAQ (reference sequence). The V end was cut by 1 base, the J end by 8 bases, with 14 bases between. The CDR3 covers 15 residues. The CDR3 region is CASSLDFDSEEKLFF. The CDR3 nucleotides are TGTGCCAGCAGCTTAGACTTCGACAGCGAAGAAAAACTGTTTTTT.

The chain is built from TRBV27 and TRBJ1-2; 10 nucleotides agree with TRBD1. The CDR3 consists of 16 residues. The germline gives CDR1 MNHEY, CDR2 SMNVEV (reference sequence). V was pared by 4 bases and J by 0 bases, with 5 bases of the junction left unmatched. The CDR3 DNA reads TGTGCCAGCAGTTCCGGACAGGGGGGAGCTAACTATGGCTACACCTTC. This translates into CASSSGQGGANYGYTF.

This chain joins TRBV11-2 and TRBJ1-2, with D uncertain. This CDR3 has 13 amino acids. Germline V lookup: CDR1 SGHAT, CDR2 FQNNGV. V lost 5 bases, J lost 6 bases, and 13 bases lay in between. CDR3: CASSPGYMNGYTF. DNA of the CDR3: TGTGCCAGCAGCCCGGGGTATATGAATGGCTACACCTTC.

This chain uses TRBV25-1 with TRBJ1-3; D call uncertain. This CDR3 is built from 14 residues. Trimming removed 8 bases from V and 0 bases from J, with 11 bases in between. Germline-derived CDR1 and CDR2 are MGHDK and SYGVNS. CDR3: CASAGIGSGNTIYF. As DNA, the CDR3 is TGTGCCAGCGCGGGGATAGGCTCTGGAAACACCATATATTTT.

This chain joins TRBV28 and TRBJ1-2; D gene uncertain. V was pared by 8 bases and J by 3 bases, with 16 bases between. Germline CDR1 is MDHEN and CDR2 is SYDVKM. The CDR3 loop spans 14 amino acids. The CDR3 DNA follows: TGTGCCAGCGTCGTCTCGGGGTTGGACTATGGCTACACCTTC. Translated: CASVVSGLDYGYTF.

The chain uses TRBV4-1 and TRBJ1-1; D unresolved. The V gene lost 1 base and the J gene lost 5 bases, with 11 bases spanning the gap. This CDR3 comprises 14 residues. Germline V lookup: CDR1 MGHRA, CDR2 YSYEKL. The CDR3 region is CASSQANGRTEAFF. CDR3 DNA: TGCGCCAGCAGCCAAGCCAACGGGAGGACTGAAGCTTTCTTT.

V gene TRBV4-1 combines with J gene TRBJ2-7; maybe TRBD2 (5 bases). Germline assignment: CDR1 MGHRA and CDR2 YSYEKL. The CDR3 is made up of 16 amino acids. V lost 0 bases and J lost 1, with 13 bases in between. The CDR3: CASSQEPGVASYEQYF. CDR3 DNA: TGCGCCAGCAGCCAAGAACCCGGGGTCGCATCCTACGAGCAGTACTTC.

The chain joins TRBV27 to TRBJ2-7, with D perhaps matching TRBD1 (6 bases). The CDR3 loop spans 13 amino acids. CDR1 is MNHEY and CDR2 is SMNVEV in the germline V gene (reference sequence). Deletions cut 6 bases from V and 5 bases from J, with 14 bases between. CDR3 sequence: CASRSRGTHEQYF. The CDR3 DNA reads TGTGCCAGCAGGAGCAGGGGAACCCACGAGCAGTACTTC.

The chain couples TRBV7-6 to TRBJ1-1; D is uncertain. Germline V lookup: CDR1 SGHVS, CDR2 FNYEAQ. The CDR3 loop spans 16 amino acids. The ends were cut back, 3 bases at V and 4 bases at J, with 18 bases in the middle. The CDR3 coding sequence is TGTGCCAGCAGCTTCGTCGGCGACGAACGGGGCACTGAAGCTTTCTTT. The encoded protein is CASSFVGDERGTEAFF.

This clone was counted only a few times. The chain combines TRBV6-6 with TRBJ2-1; 10 bases map to TRBD2. Germline CDR1 MNHNY, CDR2 SVGAGI (reference sequence). This CDR3 contains 16 residues. Losses at the gene ends were 5 bases for V and 6 bases for J; bases not matched to a gene: 10. The CDR3 region has the DNA TGTGCCAGCAGTAATCAGCTAGCGGGAGCTAGCAATGAGCAGTTCTTC. The encoded protein is CASSNQLAGASNEQFF.

V is TRBV14 and J is TRBJ1-3; a weak D match, TRBD1 (5 bases). V lost 2 bases to trimming and J lost 2 bases, with 10 bases between them. The CDR3 spans 15 residues. Germline CDR1 SGHDN, CDR2 FVKESK. Here the CDR3 DNA reads TGTGCCAGCAGCCAACTTCAGGGAACTGGAAACACCATATATTTT. This gives the protein CASSQLQGTGNTIYF.

This chain joins TRBV28 and TRBJ2-5; possibly TRBD1 for D (6 bases). The V gene lost 5 bases and the J gene lost 4 bases, with 17 bases spanning the gap. Germline loops: CDR1 MDHEN, CDR2 SYDVKM. The CDR3 extends over 15 amino acids. The DNA of the CDR3 is TGTGCCAGCAGTACCACGCAGGGGCCCCTAGAGACCCAGTACTTC. Protein sequence: CASSTTQGPLETQYF.

The CDR3 DNA is TGTGCCAGCAGCCGAGCGGGAGGGATGAAAAACAATGAGCAGTTCTTC. This gives the protein CASSRAGGMKNNEQFF. The V and J genes are TRBV5-4 and TRBJ2-1; 10 bases fit TRBD2. The CDR3 is 16 residues long. The trim removed 4 bases at V and 5 bases at J, leaving 9 bases unmatched. Germline lookup yields CDR1 SGHNT and CDR2 YYREEE (reference sequence).